A selection of T cell receptor beta chains follows, all from one sample in a study of T cells in narcolepsy. TCRdb keeps only in-frame clones here, not all; method: immunoSEQ multiplex PCR. Seen here are more than 10,000 clones, 90% to 95% observed once, and the top ten hold 1.1%. Sequencing was performed on CD45RA- memory CD4+ T cells from PBMCs. These receptor sequences come from a human donor with narcolepsy. The CDR3 runs from the conserved cysteine through the conserved F or W. The order of the fields is CDR3 length, V gene, J gene, D gene, clone size, CDR3 DNA, CDR3 protein. The D gene is left open where the match is weak. Size is stated for part of the rows, as once, few or many counts, or as a class when the clone is expanded.

length: 13; V: TRBV19; J: TRBJ1-2; D: .; size: .; DNA: TGTGCCAGTAGTATGGCGGGGCGGTATGGCTACACCTTC; CDR3: CASSMAGRYGYTF
length: 12; V: TRBV30; J: TRBJ2-7; D: TRBD1; size: once; DNA: TGTGCCGGAGGACAGGGGGCCTACGAGCAGTACTTC; CDR3: CAGGQGAYEQYF
length: 15; V: TRBV5-6; J: TRBJ2-3; D: TRBD1; size: .; DNA: TGTGCCAGCAGCCAGGACAGGGGGCCGGTTCAGCCCCAGTATTTT; CDR3: CASSQDRGPVQPQYF
length: 12; V: TRBV29-1; J: TRBJ1-1; D: .; size: .; DNA: TGCAGCGTTTCTCGGGATAACACTGAAGCTTTCTTT; CDR3: CSVSRDNTEAFF
length: 13; V: TRBV2; J: TRBJ1-2; D: TRBD1; size: .; DNA: TGTGCCAGCAGATCGGACAGGGAAAACGGCTACACCTTC; CDR3: CASRSDRENGYTF
length: 17; V: TRBV5-8; J: TRBJ2-5; D: TRBD2; size: once; DNA: TGTGCCAGCAGCCGGTGGCTAGCGGGAGGGTTACAAGAGACCCAGTACTTC; CDR3: CASSRWLAGGLQETQYF
length: 15; V: TRBV5-8; J: TRBJ2-5; D: .; size: .; DNA: TGTGCCAGCAGCGGTGGATTTCTCGGCCAAGAGACCCAGTACTTC; CDR3: CASSGGFLGQETQYF
length: 16; V: TRBV18; J: TRBJ1-4; D: .; size: .; DNA: TGTGCCAGCTCACCACAAGGAGCCCAAGAATCGAAAAAACTGTTTTTT; CDR3: CASSPQGAQESKKLFF
length: 16; V: TRBV7-2; J: TRBJ2-7; D: .; size: .; DNA: TGTGCCAGCAGCTTAGCAGCCGGGACCGTGGGAGGCTGGCAGTACTTC; CDR3: CASSLAAGTVGGWQYF
length: 18; V: TRBV13; J: TRBJ2-3; D: TRBD2; size: .; DNA: TGTGCCAGCAGCCGTCCCGGACTAGCGGGCGCTAGCACAGATACGCAGTATTTT; CDR3: CASSRPGLAGASTDTQYF
length: 13; V: TRBV7-9; J: TRBJ2-7; D: .; size: .; DNA: TGTGCCAGCAGCCCACGACTAGCCTACGAGCAGTACTTC; CDR3: CASSPRLAYEQYF
length: 16; V: TRBV30; J: TRBJ1-2; D: TRBD1; size: .; DNA: TGTGCCTGGGGTTTTGCCCCAGGGGGCTTCAACTATGGCTACACCTTC; CDR3: CAWGFAPGGFNYGYTF
length: 12; V: TRBV9; J: TRBJ2-7; D: .; size: .; DNA: TGTGCCAGCAGCCCCCGACTTGGGTCGCAGTACTTC; CDR3: CASSPRLGSQYF
length: 16; V: TRBV18; J: TRBJ2-1; D: TRBD2; size: once; DNA: TGTGCCAGCTCATCCCGGGAGGGGAGCTCCTACAATGAGCAGTTCTTC; CDR3: CASSSREGSSYNEQFF
length: 15; V: TRBV23-1; J: TRBJ2-2; D: TRBD1; size: .; DNA: TGCGCCAGCAGTCAAGAGGGGGCGGGCACCGGGGAGCTGTTTTTT; CDR3: CASSQEGAGTGELFF
length: 14; V: TRBV10-1; J: TRBJ2-1; D: TRBD1; size: .; DNA: TGCGCCAGCAGTGAGAGACAGGGGAACAATGAGCAGTTCTTC; CDR3: CASSERQGNNEQFF
length: 14; V: TRBV19; J: TRBJ2-5; D: TRBD1; size: .; DNA: TGTGCCAGTAGCGCGGGACAGGGGGCGGAGACCCAGTACTTC; CDR3: CASSAGQGAETQYF
length: 15; V: TRBV29-1; J: TRBJ2-5; D: .; size: .; DNA: TGCAGCGTTGAAGATTCGGGGGCCCGAGACGAGACCCAGTACTTC; CDR3: CSVEDSGARDETQYF
length: 15; V: TRBV6-5; J: TRBJ1-5; D: TRBD1; size: once; DNA: TGTGCCAGCAGTTACACGACAGGGGCTGATCAGCCCCAGCATTTT; CDR3: CASSYTTGADQPQHF
length: 15; V: TRBV27; J: TRBJ2-1; D: TRBD2; size: .; DNA: TGTGCCAGCAGTCTGCTACTAGCGGGAGTGAATGAGCAGTTCTTC; CDR3: CASSLLLAGVNEQFF
length: 15; V: TRBV2; J: TRBJ1-2; D: TRBD1; size: .; DNA: TGTGCCAGCACTGATCAGGGGGGGGCTAACTATGGCTACACCTTC; CDR3: CASTDQGGANYGYTF
length: 15; V: TRBV5-1; J: TRBJ2-3; D: .; size: .; DNA: TGCGCCAGCAGCTCATCAGGGGTGGGCACAGATACGCAGTATTTT; CDR3: CASSSSGVGTDTQYF
length: 15; V: TRBV5-1; J: TRBJ2-7; D: TRBD2; size: .; DNA: TGCGCCAGCAGCGAGGGACTAGCGGGAGTTTACGAGCAGTACTTC; CDR3: CASSEGLAGVYEQYF
length: 15; V: TRBV7-9; J: TRBJ1-5; D: .; size: .; DNA: TGTGCCAGCAGCTTGGCAGGAGATAGCAATCAGCCCCAGCATTTT; CDR3: CASSLAGDSNQPQHF
length: 18; V: TRBV7-2; J: TRBJ2-6; D: TRBD1; size: .; DNA: TGTGCCAGCAGCTCCTCTCCAGACAGGGCATCTGGGGCCAACGTCCTGACTTTC; CDR3: CASSSSPDRASGANVLTF
length: 14; V: TRBV27; J: TRBJ1-2; D: TRBD1; size: .; DNA: TGTGCCAGCAGTTTATCGGACAGGGTTACTGGCTACACCTTC; CDR3: CASSLSDRVTGYTF
length: 14; V: TRBV30; J: TRBJ2-7; D: TRBD1; size: .; DNA: TGTGCCTGGTCTAAGACAGGGGAGACCTACGAGCAGTACTTC; CDR3: CAWSKTGETYEQYF
length: 14; V: TRBV27; J: TRBJ1-5; D: .; size: .; DNA: TGTGCCAGCAGTTCACTGTATAGCAATCAGCCCCAGCATTTT; CDR3: CASSSLYSNQPQHF
length: 14; V: TRBV6-1; J: TRBJ1-2; D: TRBD1; size: once; DNA: TGTGCCAGCAGCCCTCGGACAGGGGACTATGGCTACACCTTC; CDR3: CASSPRTGDYGYTF
length: 13; V: TRBV6-5; J: TRBJ2-5; D: TRBD2; size: .; DNA: TGTGCCAGCCAGACTAGCCCCCAAGAGACCCAGTACTTC; CDR3: CASQTSPQETQYF
length: 15; V: TRBV19; J: TRBJ1-2; D: TRBD1; size: .; DNA: TGTGCCAGTAGTATAGGTCCAGGGGGCGTCTATGGCTACACCTTC; CDR3: CASSIGPGGVYGYTF
length: 15; V: TRBV19; J: TRBJ1-5; D: .; size: .; DNA: TGTGCCTGCACCGACTTAGGGTATGGCAATCAGCCCCAGCATTTT; CDR3: CACTDLGYGNQPQHF
length: 15; V: TRBV10-3; J: TRBJ1-5; D: .; size: .; DNA: TGTGCCACCAGGGGTGGGGGAGGTAACAATCAGCCCCAGCATTTT; CDR3: CATRGGGGNNQPQHF
length: 16; V: TRBV5-4; J: TRBJ1-2; D: TRBD1; size: .; DNA: TGTGCCAGCAGCGGCCGGGACAGGCTCCCTAACTATGGCTACACCTTC; CDR3: CASSGRDRLPNYGYTF
length: 17; V: TRBV28; J: TRBJ2-7; D: TRBD1; size: .; DNA: TGTGCCAGCAGTTTATTAGGCTACGCCGGGACAGGGGGCGAGCAGTACTTC; CDR3: CASSLLGYAGTGGEQYF
length: 14; V: TRBV27; J: TRBJ2-7; D: .; size: .; DNA: TGTGCCAGCAGTTTGCTGGACAGTTCCTACGAGCAGTACTTC; CDR3: CASSLLDSSYEQYF
length: 17; V: TRBV29-1; J: TRBJ2-6; D: TRBD1; size: once; DNA: TGCAGCGTTGTGGGACAGGACACCCGCTCTGGGGCCAACGTCCTGACTTTC; CDR3: CSVVGQDTRSGANVLTF
length: 16; V: TRBV6-1; J: TRBJ1-5; D: TRBD1; size: .; DNA: TGTGCCAGCAGTGCAAGACAGGGGGCGAGCAATCAGCCCCAGCATTTT; CDR3: CASSARQGASNQPQHF
length: 15; V: TRBV5-6; J: TRBJ2-7; D: TRBD2; size: few; DNA: TGTGCCAGCAGTATCGAACTAGCGGGGGGGGACGAGCAGTACTTC; CDR3: CASSIELAGGDEQYF
length: 16; V: TRBV18; J: TRBJ1-4; D: .; size: .; DNA: TGTGCCAGCTCACCGAAAGGGACGGTAACTAATGAAAAACTGTTTTTT; CDR3: CASSPKGTVTNEKLFF
length: 13; V: TRBV19; J: TRBJ2-7; D: TRBD1; size: few; DNA: TGTGCCACGAGGGACAGGAGATTCTACGAGCAGTACTTC; CDR3: CATRDRRFYEQYF
length: 14; V: TRBV6-5; J: TRBJ2-7; D: .; size: .; DNA: TGTGCCAGCAGTGAAGGGGGGAGTACTACCGAGCAGTACTTC; CDR3: CASSEGGSTTEQYF
length: 14; V: TRBV6-4; J: TRBJ2-3; D: .; size: .; DNA: TGTGCCAGCAGTGCCGGGACTAGCACAGATACGCAGTATTTT; CDR3: CASSAGTSTDTQYF
length: 14; V: TRBV29-1; J: TRBJ2-1; D: TRBD2; size: .; DNA: TGCAGCGTAGACGGGAGGGCCGGATACAATGAGCAGTTCTTC; CDR3: CSVDGRAGYNEQFF
length: 17; V: TRBV5-1; J: TRBJ2-1; D: .; size: .; DNA: TGCGCCAGCAGCTCGAGTCCGGGACCTGCGACCTACAATGAGCAGTTCTTC; CDR3: CASSSSPGPATYNEQFF
length: 14; V: TRBV2; J: TRBJ2-7; D: TRBD2; size: .; DNA: TGTGCCAGCAGTAGGACTAGCGGAAGGGGGGAGCAGTACTTC; CDR3: CASSRTSGRGEQYF
length: 14; V: TRBV5-8; J: TRBJ2-5; D: TRBD1; size: .; DNA: TGTGCCAGCAGCACCGGACAGGGTCGAGAGACCCAGTACTTC; CDR3: CASSTGQGRETQYF
length: 13; V: TRBV18; J: TRBJ1-2; D: .; size: .; DNA: TGTGCCAGCTCCTTCGATTCTAACTATGGCTACACCTTC; CDR3: CASSFDSNYGYTF
length: 13; V: TRBV6-5; J: TRBJ2-1; D: .; size: .; DNA: TGTGCCAGCAGGAATCCGGTGATCAATGAGCAGTTCTTC; CDR3: CASRNPVINEQFF
length: 15; V: TRBV6-5; J: TRBJ1-6; D: .; size: .; DNA: TGTGCCAGCAGTTACAAGGTCCGGTTTAATTCACCCCTCCACTTT; CDR3: CASSYKVRFNSPLHF
length: 13; V: TRBV30; J: TRBJ1-2; D: .; size: .; DNA: TGTGCCTGGAGTCAGGGACCTCGGCGGGGCTACACCTTC; CDR3: CAWSQGPRRGYTF